This T cell receptor beta chain came from a study of T cells in Graves' hyperthyroidism and ophthalmopathy. The sample holds a few counts of this clonotype. The V gene's germline CDR1 is KGHSH and CDR2 LQKENI. Trimming pared 1 base from V and 6 bases from J, leaving 16 bases between. This CDR3 has 16 amino acids. The TCR beta CDR3 regions underwent amplification using RNA transcripts as the source. The HTBI primer set served for first-round RT-PCR of the TCR CDR3. A single record per CDR3 protein comes from TCRdb applying MiXCR to the multiplex PCR reads. The sample contains some 500,000 distinct CDR3 sequences, roughly an eighth of which appear only once.

The chain couples TRBV18 to TRBJ2-1, with D possibly being TRBD2 (6 bases). Sequenced: blood. The receptor was isolated from a young woman with Graves' hyperthyroidism. The CDR3 DNA follows: TGTGCCAGCTCACCACTGATTATGCGGGGTTCCAATGAGCAGTTCTTC. Its protein is CASSPLIMRGSNEQFF.